This is a list of T cell receptor beta chains from one sample in a study. TCRdb redid the calling of the RT-PCR reads with MiXCR, one entry per CDR3 protein. The table shows more than 550,000 distinct CDR3 sequences, with 13% to 15% occurring only once. Input material: memory CD4+ T cells from blood. Source of these receptors: a female donor in good health, serving as a healthy control. CDR3s include the opening cysteine and the closing phenylalanine or tryptophan. Fields, in order: D gene, V gene, clone size, J gene, CDR3 DNA, CDR3 protein. A D gene is named only where the DNA matches it firmly. Expanded clones get a size class; other rows say once, few or many, or leave the size out.

d_call: -
v_call: TRBV6-1
clone_size: -
j_call: TRBJ1-4
cdr3_nt: TGTGCCAGCCCTCGCAGGGCAGGGTCTAATGAAAAACTGTTTTTT
cdr3_aa: CASPRRAGSNEKLFF

d_call: -
v_call: TRBV13
clone_size: -
j_call: TRBJ2-3
cdr3_nt: TGTGCCAGCAGCTCGGAGGCAGGACTCGCACGGACAGATACGCAGTATTTT
cdr3_aa: CASSSEAGLARTDTQYF

d_call: -
v_call: TRBV29-1
clone_size: -
j_call: TRBJ2-3
cdr3_nt: TGCAGCGTTCTCAGGGCACAGGATACGCAGTATTTT
cdr3_aa: CSVLRAQDTQYF

d_call: -
v_call: TRBV12-3/TRBV12-4
clone_size: few
j_call: TRBJ1-5
cdr3_nt: TGTGCCAGCAGTCCCCCTCCCGACAATCAGCCCCAGCATTTT
cdr3_aa: CASSPPPDNQPQHF

d_call: -
v_call: TRBV24-1
clone_size: few
j_call: TRBJ2-5
cdr3_nt: TGTGCCACCTCTCCTAACGGAGCTACCGAAGAGACCCAGTACTTC
cdr3_aa: CATSPNGATEETQYF

d_call: -
v_call: TRBV11-2
clone_size: -
j_call: TRBJ1-1
cdr3_nt: TGTGCCAGCAGCTTACGTTCGGAGAACACTGAAGCTTTCTTT
cdr3_aa: CASSLRSENTEAFF

d_call: -
v_call: TRBV28
clone_size: -
j_call: TRBJ2-1
cdr3_nt: TGTGCCAGCAGTTTTTCCCGGACTCTCAATGAGCAGTTCTTC
cdr3_aa: CASSFSRTLNEQFF

d_call: -
v_call: TRBV5-1
clone_size: few
j_call: TRBJ1-1
cdr3_nt: TGCGCCAGCAGCTTGAATGGGCAGGGTGGGACTGAAGCTTTCTTT
cdr3_aa: CASSLNGQGGTEAFF

d_call: TRBD1
v_call: TRBV5-5
clone_size: -
j_call: TRBJ1-1
cdr3_nt: TGTGCCAGCAGCTTACAGGGGGTCCGCACTGAAGCTTTCTTT
cdr3_aa: CASSLQGVRTEAFF

d_call: -
v_call: TRBV4-1
clone_size: -
j_call: TRBJ2-5
cdr3_nt: TGCGCCAGCAGCCGACAGTCGGGGGGCCGGGAGACCCAGTACTTC
cdr3_aa: CASSRQSGGRETQYF

d_call: -
v_call: TRBV5-1
clone_size: few
j_call: TRBJ2-5
cdr3_nt: TGCGCCAGCAGCTTGGAGTCGGCTTCTGAGACCCAGTACTTC
cdr3_aa: CASSLESASETQYF

d_call: -
v_call: TRBV20-1
clone_size: many
j_call: TRBJ2-3
cdr3_nt: TGCAGTGGTCAAAGCACAGATACGCAGTATTTT
cdr3_aa: CSGQSTDTQYF

d_call: TRBD2
v_call: TRBV7-8
clone_size: -
j_call: TRBJ2-7
cdr3_nt: TGTGCCAGCAGCTTAGGAGGCGGGAGTGTCAACGAGCAGTACTTC
cdr3_aa: CASSLGGGSVNEQYF

d_call: TRBD1
v_call: TRBV6-5
clone_size: -
j_call: TRBJ1-1
cdr3_nt: TGTGCCAGCAGTAGACAGGGACAGGGAGGCACTGAAGCTTTCTTT
cdr3_aa: CASSRQGQGGTEAFF

d_call: TRBD2
v_call: TRBV15
clone_size: many
j_call: TRBJ2-1
cdr3_nt: TGTGCCACCAGCCCCCGTGCGGGAGGGGAGAATGAGCAGTTCTTC
cdr3_aa: CATSPRAGGENEQFF

d_call: TRBD1
v_call: TRBV7-3
clone_size: many
j_call: TRBJ1-1
cdr3_nt: TGTGCCAGCAGTCCGACAGGGGGCTCGAACACTGAAGCTTTCTTT
cdr3_aa: CASSPTGGSNTEAFF

d_call: -
v_call: TRBV5-6
clone_size: few
j_call: TRBJ1-5
cdr3_nt: TGTGCCAGCAGCTTGGCGGGGAGTCAGCCCCAGCATTTT
cdr3_aa: CASSLAGSQPQHF

d_call: TRBD1
v_call: TRBV20-1
clone_size: few
j_call: TRBJ1-5
cdr3_nt: TGCAGTGCGATACTGAACGACAGGGTTGCAAATCAGCCCCAGCATTTT
cdr3_aa: CSAILNDRVANQPQHF

d_call: TRBD2
v_call: TRBV5-1
clone_size: few
j_call: TRBJ2-1
cdr3_nt: TGCGCCAGCAGCTTGGATGGACTAGCGGGAGGAGAGCAGTTCTTC
cdr3_aa: CASSLDGLAGGEQFF

d_call: -
v_call: TRBV12-3/TRBV12-4
clone_size: -
j_call: TRBJ2-1
cdr3_nt: TGTGCCAGCAGGAGACCTCAGAATGAGCAGTTCTTC
cdr3_aa: CASRRPQNEQFF

d_call: TRBD2
v_call: TRBV12-3/TRBV12-4
clone_size: many
j_call: TRBJ2-5
cdr3_nt: TGTGCCAGCAAACTCGGACTAGCGGGGGGCGAAGAGACCCAGTACTTC
cdr3_aa: CASKLGLAGGEETQYF

d_call: -
v_call: TRBV6-2/TRBV6-3
clone_size: few
j_call: TRBJ1-6
cdr3_nt: TGTGCCAGCTGTGTCCGCCTTGATAATTCACCCCTCCACTTT
cdr3_aa: CASCVRLDNSPLHF

d_call: -
v_call: TRBV6-5
clone_size: many
j_call: TRBJ2-7
cdr3_nt: TGTGCCAGCAGTTGGGGGCCCACGGGGGAGCAGTACTTC
cdr3_aa: CASSWGPTGEQYF

d_call: -
v_call: TRBV7-9
clone_size: -
j_call: TRBJ1-6
cdr3_nt: TGTGCCAGCAGCCGGGACATGAGCTCCTATAATTCACCCCTCCACTTT
cdr3_aa: CASSRDMSSYNSPLHF

d_call: -
v_call: TRBV4-3
clone_size: many
j_call: TRBJ1-1
cdr3_nt: TGCGCCAGCAGCCATAATGGTGACACTGAAGCTTTCTTT
cdr3_aa: CASSHNGDTEAFF

d_call: TRBD1
v_call: TRBV2
clone_size: -
j_call: TRBJ2-7
cdr3_nt: TGTGCCAGCAGTGAGTCGACAGGGTACGGCGAGCAGTACTTC
cdr3_aa: CASSESTGYGEQYF